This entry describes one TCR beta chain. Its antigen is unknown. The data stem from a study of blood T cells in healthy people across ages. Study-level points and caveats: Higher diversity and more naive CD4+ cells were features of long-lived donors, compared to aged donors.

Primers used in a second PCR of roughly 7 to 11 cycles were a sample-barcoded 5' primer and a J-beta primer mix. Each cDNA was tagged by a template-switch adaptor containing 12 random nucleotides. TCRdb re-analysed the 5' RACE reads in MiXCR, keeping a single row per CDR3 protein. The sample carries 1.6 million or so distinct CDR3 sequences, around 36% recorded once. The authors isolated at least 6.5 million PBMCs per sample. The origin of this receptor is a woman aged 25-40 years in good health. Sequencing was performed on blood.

CDR3 sequence: CASKHRDRLYGYTF. For the CDR3, the DNA is TGTGCCAGCAAACACAGGGACCGTCTCTATGGCTACACCTTC. This chain uses TRBV2 with TRBJ1-2, with TRBD1 as a possible D gene (6 bases). V lost 7 bases and J lost 4, with 16 bases in between. This CDR3 contains 14 residues. The germline CDR1 and CDR2 sequences are SNHLY and FYNNEI.